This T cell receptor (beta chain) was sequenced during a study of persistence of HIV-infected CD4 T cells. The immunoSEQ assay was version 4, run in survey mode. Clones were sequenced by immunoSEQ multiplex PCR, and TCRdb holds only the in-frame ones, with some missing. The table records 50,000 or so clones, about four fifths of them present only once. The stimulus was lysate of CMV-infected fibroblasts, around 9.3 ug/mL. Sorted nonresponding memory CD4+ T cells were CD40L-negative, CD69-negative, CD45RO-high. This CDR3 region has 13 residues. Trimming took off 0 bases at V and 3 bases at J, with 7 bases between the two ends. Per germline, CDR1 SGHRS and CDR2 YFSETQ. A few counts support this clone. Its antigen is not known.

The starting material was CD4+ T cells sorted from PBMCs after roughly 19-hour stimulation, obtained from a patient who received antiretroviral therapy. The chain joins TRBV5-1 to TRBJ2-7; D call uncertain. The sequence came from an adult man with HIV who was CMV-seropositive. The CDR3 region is CASSLEFIYEQYF. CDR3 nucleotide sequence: TGCGCCAGCAGCTTGGAATTCATCTACGAGCAGTACTTC.